These T cell receptor beta chains were read from a single sample in a study of low-dose radiotherapy and immunotherapy resistance in tumors. TCRdb fed the reads into MiXCR, producing one record per CDR3 protein. Seen here are 65,000 to 95,000 distinct CDR3 sequences, over 15% observed once, and the top ten hold around 6.1%. Source: PBMCs, taken before treatment. These receptors were obtained from a male donor with prostate cancer. Both conserved end residues are part of each CDR3. Fields, in order: J gene, V gene, clone size, D gene, CDR3 length, CDR3 DNA, CDR3 protein. D genes are given only for firm matches. Rows may omit the clone size; those that give it use once, few, many or a size class.

j_gene: TRBJ2-7; v_gene: TRBV30; abundance: many; d_gene: .; len: 17; CDR3nt: TGTGCCTGGAGTGTACTTCTCTCACGGAAAGTCTGCTACGAGCAGTACTTC; CDR3aa: CAWSVLLSRKVCYEQYF
j_gene: TRBJ2-1; v_gene: TRBV7-3; abundance: many; d_gene: .; len: 14; CDR3nt: TGTGCCAGCAGCTTAAAAGGCGGGGCCAATGAGCAGTTCTTC; CDR3aa: CASSLKGGANEQFF
j_gene: TRBJ2-3; v_gene: TRBV20-1; abundance: many; d_gene: TRBD2; len: 16; CDR3nt: TGCAGTGCTACCCAGCTAGCGGGGTCCAGCACAGATACGCAGTATTTT; CDR3aa: CSATQLAGSSTDTQYF
j_gene: TRBJ2-3; v_gene: TRBV20-1; abundance: .; d_gene: .; len: 16; CDR3nt: TGCAGTGCTAGCGGGGGCCCGTATTCGGGCACAGATACGCAGTATTTT; CDR3aa: CSASGGPYSGTDTQYF
j_gene: TRBJ2-2; v_gene: TRBV7-8; abundance: many; d_gene: TRBD2; len: 16; CDR3nt: TGTGCCAGCAGCTTAGTGGAAGCGGGAGGCGCCGGGGAGCTGTTTTTT; CDR3aa: CASSLVEAGGAGELFF
j_gene: TRBJ2-7; v_gene: TRBV30; abundance: .; d_gene: TRBD1; len: 14; CDR3nt: TGTGCCTGGAGGGGACAGGGGGCTTTCTACGAGCAGTACTTC; CDR3aa: CAWRGQGAFYEQYF
j_gene: TRBJ2-7; v_gene: TRBV3-1; abundance: few; d_gene: TRBD1; len: 12; CDR3nt: TGTGCCAGCAGCCAACAGGGGGCGTCTCCGTACTTC; CDR3aa: CASSQQGASPYF
j_gene: TRBJ2-5; v_gene: TRBV3-1; abundance: many; d_gene: .; len: 13; CDR3nt: TGTGCCAGCAGCACTCCGGGGAGAGAGACCCAGTACTTC; CDR3aa: CASSTPGRETQYF
j_gene: TRBJ1-2; v_gene: TRBV7-8; abundance: many; d_gene: TRBD1; len: 15; CDR3nt: TGTGCCAGCAGCTTAGCAGGGGGCGCTGACTTTGGCTACACCTTC; CDR3aa: CASSLAGGADFGYTF
j_gene: TRBJ2-1; v_gene: TRBV6-1; abundance: once; d_gene: TRBD2; len: 15; CDR3nt: TGTGCCAGCAGTCTCCGACTAGCGGGAGACAATGAGCAGTTCTTC; CDR3aa: CASSLRLAGDNEQFF
j_gene: TRBJ1-5; v_gene: TRBV6-2/TRBV6-3; abundance: .; d_gene: TRBD1; len: 15; CDR3nt: TGTGCCAGCAGTGGATCGGACAGGGAGAATCAGCCCCAGCATTTT; CDR3aa: CASSGSDRENQPQHF
j_gene: TRBJ2-5; v_gene: TRBV29-1; abundance: many; d_gene: .; len: 16; CDR3nt: TGCAGCGTTGAGGGTGGGATAGGCAAGTACCAAGAGACCCAGTACTTC; CDR3aa: CSVEGGIGKYQETQYF
j_gene: TRBJ2-7; v_gene: TRBV7-3; abundance: .; d_gene: TRBD2; len: 15; CDR3nt: TGTGCCAGCAGCCCCTCGGGGACTAGCGGATACGAGCAGTACTTC; CDR3aa: CASSPSGTSGYEQYF
j_gene: TRBJ2-3; v_gene: TRBV7-8; abundance: .; d_gene: .; len: 15; CDR3nt: TGTGCCAGCAGCACCCTTAGCGGCGGCACAGATACGCAGTATTTT; CDR3aa: CASSTLSGGTDTQYF
j_gene: TRBJ1-4; v_gene: TRBV15; abundance: many; d_gene: .; len: 12; CDR3nt: TGTGCCACCAGCGCCTCGCATGGGAGGGTGTTTTTT; CDR3aa: CATSASHGRVFF
j_gene: TRBJ1-2; v_gene: TRBV27; abundance: many; d_gene: TRBD1; len: 16; CDR3nt: TGTGCCAGCAGTCCCCAGGGGGCACGAGCTAACTATGGCTACACCTTC; CDR3aa: CASSPQGARANYGYTF
j_gene: TRBJ2-7; v_gene: TRBV6-6; abundance: .; d_gene: TRBD1; len: 15; CDR3nt: TGTGCCAGCAGTGTTGACAGGGTTTCATCGTACGAGCAGTACTTC; CDR3aa: CASSVDRVSSYEQYF
j_gene: TRBJ1-1; v_gene: TRBV27; abundance: many; d_gene: TRBD1; len: 15; CDR3nt: TGTGCCAGCAGTGTCGGCAGGGGGCTTGGCACTGAAGCTTTCTTT; CDR3aa: CASSVGRGLGTEAFF
j_gene: TRBJ2-7; v_gene: TRBV20-1; abundance: many; d_gene: .; len: 14; CDR3nt: TGCAGTGCCAAAGGGACTCTAAGCTCCTACGAGCAGTACTTC; CDR3aa: CSAKGTLSSYEQYF
j_gene: TRBJ2-3; v_gene: TRBV12-3/TRBV12-4; abundance: many; d_gene: TRBD2; len: 14; CDR3nt: TGTGCCAGCAGTAGGACTAGCGGGGCGGATACGCAGTATTTT; CDR3aa: CASSRTSGADTQYF
j_gene: TRBJ2-1; v_gene: TRBV7-2; abundance: many; d_gene: .; len: 16; CDR3nt: TGTGCCAGCAGCTTAGCGTTCCGGGGGCGCTACAATGAGCAGTTCTTC; CDR3aa: CASSLAFRGRYNEQFF
j_gene: TRBJ2-3; v_gene: TRBV9; abundance: many; d_gene: .; len: 15; CDR3nt: TGTGCCAGCAGCGTCACGGCGGGTACCACAGATACGCAGTATTTT; CDR3aa: CASSVTAGTTDTQYF